This T cell receptor (beta chain) came from a study of blood T cell repertoires in COVID-19 (dated by TCRdb to between 2020 and 2021). Turning to the overall study: Collaborator samples came from the United States, Italy and Spain and covered acute and convalescent phases of COVID-19. The prospective study material was composed of cDNA or gDNA derived from T cells, B-cell-depleted T cells, or PBMCs. The dataset comprised deeply sampled blood TCRbeta repertoires from subjects exposed to, actively infected with, or recovered from COVID-19. The repertoires were released in a freely available public database meant as a resource for research on the immune response to SARS-CoV-2. Samples came from the ongoing ImmuneRACE study (first 160 participants) plus 1,254 subjects from 6 global collaborators. Nearly every sample came with metadata listing a de-identified subject ID, COVID-19 status, age in years and sex. Where available, HLA class I and class II types were taken from metadata supplied by the sample provider and were not determined by assay-based typing. Points the paper makes about the study in general: Clinical and demographic metadata were provided uncurated, with the amount varying by source and participant.

Note on this clone: Its antigen remains unidentified. Nothing much larger sits one base from this clone, and base qualities are not available.

The collaborating institutions used their own protocols to collect whole blood in K2EDTA tubes. For TCRbeta analysis, collaborators shipped samples in one of three forms: frozen whole blood, isolated PBMCs, or DNA extracted from either of those sample types. The immunoSEQ Assay, a bias-controlled multiplex PCR, was used to amplify TCRbeta CDR3 regions from genomic DNA. The paper's processing steps were these. The number of nucleated cells in each sample was estimated from the amplification of reference gene primers within the assay. To quantify the absolute abundance of each unique TCRbeta CDR3 rearrangement, sequence reads were collapsed and filtered. For each sample, productive Simpson clonality was calculated by taking the square root of Simpson's diversity index across productive rearrangements. TCRdb holds this immuneACCESS table with in-frame rearrangements only. Some clones are missing; in checked studies, unresolved V genes explain under half, and the rest has no known cause. Clone size and V and J calls were adopted from that table, with D and trimming inferred from the DNA. A total of 180,000 or so clones appear in this sample, almost 85% of them only once. The biggest ten clones account for approximately 6.9% of the sample.

This receptor was identified in a human donor with acute or convalescent COVID-19. The donor label of this sample is uncertain. The sequencing sample was made of peripheral blood.

The nucleotides read TGTGCCAGCAGTTTTGCTCAAAGGGGTGAAAAACTGTTTTTT. This encodes CASSFAQRGEKLFF. Recombination joined TRBV27 with TRBJ1-4; TRBD1 is a weak D gene call, 5 bases matching. From its cysteine to its phenylalanine, the CDR3 spans 14 amino acids. Solely the CDR3 DNA is kept, with 42 bases framed from the first base. V sheds 3 bases and J sheds 7 bases, leaving 12 bases between their ends. Based on the germline V gene (reference sequence), the CDR1 and CDR2 sequences are MNHEY and SMNVEV.